The following is a T cell receptor (beta chain) sequence with its context. The antigen it recognizes is unknown. No much larger clonotype is one base removed from it; base qualities were not supplied. One collaborating source in Seattle enrolled patients while the patients were actively infected and followed the patients over time throughout the course of disease. The collaborating institutions used their own protocols to collect whole blood in K2EDTA tubes. Collaborator samples were shipped for TCRbeta analysis as frozen whole blood, isolated PBMCs, or DNA extracted from either sample type. This sample stems from a study of blood T cell repertoires in COVID-19 (dated by TCRdb to 2018 to 2021). For the wider study: Collaborator samples came from the United States, Italy and Spain and covered acute and convalescent phases of COVID-19. The material from the prospective study consisted of cDNA or gDNA derived from T cells, B-cell-depleted T cells, or PBMCs. Deeply sampled blood TCRbeta repertoires from subjects exposed to, actively infected with, or recovered from COVID-19 were included in the dataset. The repertoires were released in a freely available public database meant as a resource for research on the immune response to SARS-CoV-2. The samples were drawn from the first 160 participants of the ongoing ImmuneRACE study and from some 1,300 subjects provided by 6 global collaborators. Nearly every sample came with metadata listing a de-identified subject ID, COVID-19 status, age in years and sex. Where available, HLA class I and class II types were taken from metadata supplied by the sample provider and were not determined by assay-based typing.

The paper as a whole reports these results and caveats: Clinical and demographic metadata were provided uncurated, with the amount varying by source and participant.

The immunoSEQ Assay, a bias-controlled multiplex PCR, was used to amplify TCRbeta CDR3 regions from genomic DNA. The original pipeline was this. The number of nucleated cells in each sample was estimated by amplification of reference gene primers within the assay. To quantify the absolute abundance of each unique TCRbeta CDR3 rearrangement, sequence reads were collapsed and filtered. For each sample, productive Simpson clonality was calculated as the square root of Simpson's diversity index across productive rearrangements. What TCRdb holds here is the immuneACCESS table cut down to in-frame rearrangements. Part of the clones is not present; checked against another copy, under half of the missing clones reflect an unresolved V gene, and the others are unexplained. That table furnishes V, J and clone size, whereas the DNA furnished D and trimming. The sample table lists fewer than 300,000 clones, 84% of them with a count of one. The ten largest clones capture about 15% of the sample.

As encoded in the germline V gene (reference sequence), CDR1 is SGHNT while CDR2 is YYREEE. V trim: 1 base; J trim: 5 bases; unmatched bases: 11. The CDR3 starts with the cysteine, ends with the phenylalanine, and has 17 residues. Only the CDR3 part of the read is kept: 51 bases, read in frame from the first base. The chain was built from TRBV5-4 and TRBJ2-2, with 7 junctional bases fitting TRBD1. This receptor was obtained from a person aged 65 to 85 with COVID-19, enrolled during active disease. The specimen was peripheral blood. The DNA is TGTGCCAGCAGCTTGTCATGGGGACAGAAAGGAACCGGGGAGCTGTTTTTT. Protein translation: CASSLSWGQKGTGELFF.